These T cell receptor beta chains were read from a single sample in a study of T cell repertoires in cytomegalovirus infection. TCRdb ran MiXCR on the reads and lists one entry per CDR3 protein. The data show around 330,000 distinct CDR3 sequences, roughly a sixth seen once. The sequencing input was PBMCs. The receptor source for this set is a human donor in good health (CMV status not recorded). Some clones in this sample may be carry-over from other donors' samples. CDR3s include the opening cysteine and the closing phenylalanine or tryptophan. D genes are given only for firm matches. Some rows mark clone size as missing; the rest say once, few, many or name a class of expanded clone.

J: TRBJ2-1
V: TRBV9
size: NA
D: TRBD2
DNA: TGTGCCAGCAGCCCAGGTAGCGGGACCTCGGGTAATGAGCAGTTCTTC
CDR3: CASSPGSGTSGNEQFF

J: TRBJ2-7
V: TRBV19
size: NA
D: TRBD1
DNA: TGTGCCAGTAGTATGCAGGGGGTGTCGAACGAGCAGTACTTC
CDR3: CASSMQGVSNEQYF

J: TRBJ2-3
V: TRBV20-1
size: NA
D: NA
DNA: TGCAGTGCGGCCGGGACAAGGAAAGATACGCAGTATTTT
CDR3: CSAAGTRKDTQYF

J: TRBJ1-2
V: TRBV7-8
size: many
D: TRBD1
DNA: TGTGCTACGGCCGGGACAGGGGAATTTATTAGCTATGGCTACACCTTC
CDR3: CATAGTGEFISYGYTF

J: TRBJ2-1
V: TRBV6-5
size: few
D: TRBD1
DNA: TGTGCCAGCAGTTACCGGCAGGGGGTCTCCTACAATGAGCAGTTCTTC
CDR3: CASSYRQGVSYNEQFF

J: TRBJ2-4
V: TRBV4-2
size: NA
D: TRBD1
DNA: TGTGCCAGCAGCCCGCGTCGAGGACAGGGGCACAGAAACATTCAGTACTTC
CDR3: CASSPRRGQGHRNIQYF

J: TRBJ2-1
V: TRBV7-6
size: many
D: TRBD2
DNA: TGTGCCAGCAGCTTGGTGGAACTAGCGGGGGTCGGGGAGCAGTTCTTC
CDR3: CASSLVELAGVGEQFF

J: TRBJ1-1
V: TRBV10-3
size: many
D: TRBD1
DNA: TGTGCCATCAGTGAAGGACAGGGTGGAGGATTGGCTGAAGCTTTCTTT
CDR3: CAISEGQGGGLAEAFF

J: TRBJ2-2
V: TRBV11-2
size: few
D: TRBD1
DNA: TGTGCCAGCAGCTTAGGCTGGACAGGAGCGAACACCGGGGAGCTGTTTTTT
CDR3: CASSLGWTGANTGELFF

J: TRBJ2-1
V: TRBV7-6
size: many
D: TRBD1
DNA: TGTGCCAGCAGCGACCACTCCGGGACAGGGTTCTACAATGAGCAGTTCTTC
CDR3: CASSDHSGTGFYNEQFF

J: TRBJ2-3
V: TRBV6-5
size: few
D: NA
DNA: TGTGCCAGCAGTCGGTCAGGGGGCGGGGGAGATACGCAGTATTTT
CDR3: CASSRSGGGGDTQYF

J: TRBJ1-1
V: TRBV6-1
size: NA
D: TRBD1
DNA: TGTGCCAGCAGTCCCTCGGGGACAGTGTTCTTT
CDR3: CASSPSGTVFF

J: TRBJ1-5
V: TRBV10-3
size: few
D: NA
DNA: TGTGCCATCAGTGCCCGGGACGGCAATCAGCCCCAGCATTTT
CDR3: CAISARDGNQPQHF

J: TRBJ1-6
V: TRBV20-1
size: NA
D: NA
DNA: TGCAGTGCTCCCGCCTCGCCGGGAGGACCCCTCCACTTT
CDR3: CSAPASPGGPLHF

J: TRBJ1-5
V: TRBV19
size: NA
D: TRBD1
DNA: TGTGCCAGTATGGGGGCGGGACAGGGCGGCAATCAGCCCCAGCATTTT
CDR3: CASMGAGQGGNQPQHF

J: TRBJ1-4
V: TRBV6-6
size: many
D: NA
DNA: TGTGCCAGCAGCCGACAGACCTTAAATGAAAAACTGTTTTTT
CDR3: CASSRQTLNEKLFF

J: TRBJ2-1
V: TRBV9
size: NA
D: NA
DNA: TGTGCCAGCAGCGTAACAGGGTTGACCTACAATGAGCAGTTCTTC
CDR3: CASSVTGLTYNEQFF

J: TRBJ1-1
V: TRBV7-2
size: medium-sized
D: NA
DNA: TGTGCCAGCAGCTCGGGACCGAACACTGAAGCTTTCTTT
CDR3: CASSSGPNTEAFF

J: TRBJ2-4
V: TRBV12-3/TRBV12-4
size: many
D: NA
DNA: TGTGCCAGCAGAACTCAAACAGGAGACATTCAGTACTTC
CDR3: CASRTQTGDIQYF

J: TRBJ2-3
V: TRBV4-3
size: many
D: TRBD1
DNA: TGCGCCAGCAGCCAAGATCCTGCCCGGACAGGGGGCACAGATACGCAGTATTTT
CDR3: CASSQDPARTGGTDTQYF

J: TRBJ1-4
V: TRBV10-3
size: NA
D: NA
DNA: TGTGCCATCAGAGCGGGACTCCAAAATGAAAAACTGTTTTTT
CDR3: CAIRAGLQNEKLFF

J: TRBJ2-7
V: TRBV4-3
size: NA
D: NA
DNA: TGCGCCAGCAGCCAAGATATGGGTGCGCGTTACGAGCAGTACTTC
CDR3: CASSQDMGARYEQYF

J: TRBJ2-4
V: TRBV9
size: few
D: NA
DNA: TGTGCCAGCAGCTCCGGCATAGCCAAAAACATTCAGTACTTC
CDR3: CASSSGIAKNIQYF

J: TRBJ2-5
V: TRBV6-6
size: NA
D: NA
DNA: TGTGCCAGCAGTGACCTTGCAGCTAGGCAAGAGACCCAGTACTTC
CDR3: CASSDLAARQETQYF

J: TRBJ1-5
V: TRBV20-1
size: NA
D: TRBD1
DNA: TGCAGTGCCCCGGACAGGGGCCAGGGGGGCAATCAGCCCCAGCATTTT
CDR3: CSAPDRGQGGNQPQHF

J: TRBJ2-3
V: TRBV3-1
size: NA
D: TRBD2
DNA: TGTGCCAGCAGCCCCAATCCCACTAGCGGGGGCACAGATACGCAGTATTTT
CDR3: CASSPNPTSGGTDTQYF

J: TRBJ2-1
V: TRBV7-9
size: many
D: NA
DNA: TGTGCCAGCAGCTTAATCGTCGATGAGCAGTTCTTC
CDR3: CASSLIVDEQFF

J: TRBJ1-4
V: TRBV7-2
size: NA
D: NA
DNA: TGTGCCAGCAGCGTGGTCTATAATGAAAAACTGTTTTTT
CDR3: CASSVVYNEKLFF

J: TRBJ1-6
V: TRBV12-3/TRBV12-4
size: many
D: NA
DNA: TGTGCCAGCAGTTTAGTTTTTTCACCCCTCCACTTT
CDR3: CASSLVFSPLHF

J: TRBJ2-6
V: TRBV12-3/TRBV12-4
size: NA
D: NA
DNA: TGTGCCAGCAGCGAAACAGGTACTGGGGCCAACGTCCTGACTTTC
CDR3: CASSETGTGANVLTF